This passage covers 30 T cell receptor beta chains from one sample sequenced in a study of beta chain bispecific antibodies for T cell cancers. Regarding the study as a whole: The TRBV12-3 share of total TRBV signal fell approximately 99% after anti-TRBV12 rather than anti-CD19 exposure. Most targeted TRBV signal came from the leukemia cell line cells, not normal T cells.

What these receptors recognize is not known. Blood mononuclear cells were expanded for 3 days using either OKT3 anti-CD3 antibody or CD3/CD28 beads. MiXCR, applied by TCRdb to the 5' RACE reads, yields one record per CDR3 protein. The sample includes about 20,000 distinct CDR3 sequences, 2% to 2.5% of them seen just once. This specimen was healthy donor T cells cultured with leukemia cells, taken from a culture containing a bispecific antibody targeting TCR Vbeta12. The receptor source for this set is a human donor in good health. Some clones in this sample may be carry-over from other donors' samples.

This clonotype was seen ten or more times. The genes are TRBV7-9 and TRBJ2-1, with D possibly TRBD1 on 7 matching bases. This CDR3 region has 14 residues. Germline CDR1 reads SEHNR; CDR2 reads FQNEAQ (reference sequence). V shed 4 bases and J shed 4 bases, with 11 bases lying between them. In DNA form, the CDR3 reads TGTGCCAGCAGCTGGTCAGGGGGGTACAATGAGCAGTTCTTC. Residues: CASSWSGGYNEQFF.

This clonotype appeared many times. The chain links TRBV5-1 to TRBJ2-7; TRBD2 matches 12 bases. This CDR3 is 16 amino acids long. V gave up 4 bases and J gave up 1 base; unmatched junction bases: 6. Germline CDR1 reads SGHRS; CDR2 reads YFSETQ. In DNA, the CDR3 is TGCGCCAGCAGCCACGGACTAGCGGGGCTGTCCTACGAGCAGTACTTC. Amino acids: CASSHGLAGLSYEQYF.

This clonotype ranks as medium-sized. V is TRBV5-1 and J is TRBJ2-1, with no clear D. V was pared by 4 bases and J by 10 bases, with 15 bases between. Per the germline V gene, CDR1 is SGHRS and CDR2 is YFSETQ. The CDR3 extends over 13 amino acids. The CDR3 DNA reads as TGCGCCAGCAGCCCCTTCCCTCCCCTGGAGCAGTTCTTC. It is translated as CASSPFPPLEQFF.

This clonotype has a count of ten or more. The chain joins TRBV7-6 to TRBJ2-3; 9 nucleotides line up with TRBD2. The CDR3 totals 19 residues. The junction had 12 bases not matched to a gene; V was cut back by 1 base and J by 1 base. Germline CDR1 and CDR2: SGHVS and FNYEAQ. CDR3 sequence: CASSLGFSGGPLGTDTQYF. The DNA of the CDR3 is TGTGCCAGCAGCTTAGGGTTTAGCGGGGGTCCTCTCGGCACAGATACGCAGTATTTT.

This clonotype is judged medium-sized. The chain links TRBV28 to TRBJ1-3; D is uncertain. CDR3 length equals 14 residues. V shed 6 bases and J shed 1 base, with 10 bases lying between them. Germline V gene lookup returns CDR1 MDHEN and CDR2 SYDVKM. CDR3 region: CASSLDSSGNTIYF. DNA of the CDR3: TGTGCCAGCAGCCTCGATTCGTCTGGAAACACCATATATTTT.

This clonotype was recorded many times. This sequence joins TRBV12-3 or TRBV12-4 and TRBJ1-2; TRBD1 agrees at 7 bases. The CDR3 contains 15 residues. Trimming removed 6 bases from V and 2 bases from J; junction bases left unmatched: 9. The CDR3 DNA reads as TGTGCCAGCAGACGCGGGACAGAGCTAAACTATGGCTACACCTTC. It translates to CASRRGTELNYGYTF.

This clonotype was observed many times. The chain links TRBV28 to TRBJ1-4, with 8 positions matching TRBD1. The CDR3 length is 11 residues. The germline V gene has CDR1 MDHEN and CDR2 SYDVKM. Losses at the gene ends were 5 bases for V and 12 bases for J; bases not matched to a gene: 2. The CDR3 DNA follows: TGTGCCAGCAGTGAACAGGGGGAACTGTTTTTT. It codes for CASSEQGELFF.

This clonotype was seen ten or more times. The chain links TRBV20-1 to TRBJ1-1; D is perhaps TRBD1 (6 bases). Germline loops: CDR1 DFQATT, CDR2 SNEGSKA (reference sequence). Trimming pared 2 bases from V and 0 bases from J, leaving 37 bases between. The CDR3 covers 23 residues. The CDR3 DNA follows: TGCAGTGCTAGAACCCCGCTTAGGGGACCCGGGGGCAGCCGAATCTCTATGAACACTGAAGCTTTCTTT. This gives the protein CSARTPLRGPGGSRISMNTEAFF.

This clonotype has ten or more counts. The chain uses TRBV19 and TRBJ1-6, with D possibly matching TRBD1 (5 bases). CDR1 LNHDA and CDR2 SQIVND come from the germline V gene (reference sequence). With 4 bases removed from V and 7 bases from J, the gap between germline ends came to 17 bases. The length of the CDR3 is 16 residues. This CDR3 reads CASSTAGTAQNSPLHF. The CDR3 DNA follows: TGTGCCAGTAGTACCGCCGGGACGGCGCAGAATTCACCCCTCCACTTT.

This clonotype was seen at least ten times. The V gene is TRBV27, the J gene TRBJ2-5, with D tentatively TRBD2 (6 bases). The CDR3 spans 15 residues. The V and J ends lost 6 bases and 5 bases respectively, with 19 bases between them. In germline, CDR1 is MNHEY, CDR2 SMNVEV (reference sequence). The CDR3 bases are TGTGCCAGCAGCACCCGGGACTCCTGGCGCGAGACCCAGTACTTC. It is translated as CASSTRDSWRETQYF.

The sample holds a few counts of this clonotype. The chain employs TRBV19 and TRBJ2-1, with unresolved D. Germline values: CDR1 LNHDA, CDR2 SQIVND (reference sequence). V lost 7 bases and J lost 5, with 12 bases in between. The CDR3 is made up of 13 amino acids. The CDR3 loop is CASTPGSHNEQFF. The CDR3 DNA is TGTGCCAGTACCCCCGGTAGTCACAATGAGCAGTTCTTC.

This clonotype occurred many times. The chain combines TRBV7-9 with TRBJ2-5, with D unclear. The V and J ends lost 5 bases and 4 bases respectively, with 14 bases between them. The length of the CDR3 is 14 residues. CDR1 and CDR2 from the germline V gene are SEHNR and FQNEAQ (reference sequence). The CDR3 DNA reads as TGTGCCAGCAGCCATAGAGATAAACCAGAGACCCAGTACTTC. Residues: CASSHRDKPETQYF.

Ten or more counts support this clonotype. This chain connects TRBV15 to TRBJ2-7; D may be TRBD1 (6 bases). This CDR3 is 15 amino acids long. The germline V gene has CDR1 LNHNV and CDR2 YYDKDF (reference sequence). The V end lost 6 bases, the J end lost 2 bases, and 17 bases lay between the germline ends. This CDR3 is CATSSETGLTYEQYF. DNA for the CDR3: TGTGCCACCAGTTCAGAGACAGGATTAACCTACGAGCAGTACTTC.

This clonotype was counted ten times or more. The V call is TRBV27, the J call TRBJ2-1, with D tentatively TRBD2 (6 bases). This CDR3 has 15 amino acids. V lost 3 bases to trimming and J lost 6 bases, with 15 bases between them. Germline lookup yields CDR1 MNHEY and CDR2 SMNVEV (reference sequence). CDR3 sequence reads: CASSLPLEGGNEQFF. In DNA, the CDR3 is TGTGCCAGCAGTTTGCCTCTGGAGGGCGGCAATGAGCAGTTCTTC.

This clonotype was observed many times. The chain uses TRBV6-5 and TRBJ1-2; 9 bases are shared with TRBD1. The CDR3 sequence is 14 residues long. CDR1 is MNHEY, CDR2 SVGAGI, per germline. J lost 7 bases, V lost 6 bases, and 9 bases had no gene match. The CDR3 protein is CASRYGTGPTGYTF. The CDR3 coding sequence is TGTGCCAGCAGATACGGGACAGGGCCGACTGGCTACACCTTC.

This clonotype was observed at least ten times. The gene calls are TRBV5-1 and TRBJ2-5, with D tentatively TRBD1 (6 bases). This CDR3 has 13 amino acids. From germline, CDR1 is SGHRS and CDR2 YFSETQ. Trimming removed 8 bases at V and 5 bases at J, with 16 bases between. CDR3 bases: TGCGCCAGACAAGAAGGGGGACCGGAGACCCAGTACTTC. It yields the protein CARQEGGPETQYF.

This clonotype has a count of ten or more. This chain uses TRBV18 with TRBJ2-7; TRBD1 aligns across 8 bases. V was pared by 1 base and J by 5 bases, with 7 bases of the junction left unmatched. The germline V gene encodes CDR1 KGHSH and CDR2 LQKENI. The CDR3 is 15 residues long. The CDR3 sequence: CASSPQTGAVDEQYF. The CDR3 region has the DNA TGTGCCAGCTCACCACAGACAGGGGCTGTCGACGAGCAGTACTTC. Complete variable domain (other parts from reference TRBV18 and TRBJ2-7): NAGVMQNPRHLVRRRGQEARLRCSPMKGHSHVYWYRQLPEEGLKFMVYLQKENIIDESGMPKERFSAEFPKEGPSILRIQQVVRGDSAAYFCASSPQTGAVDEQYFGPGTRLTVT.

This clonotype was observed many times. The chain recombines TRBV10-2 with TRBJ2-3; D ambiguous. This CDR3 is built from 11 residues. Germline CDR1 and CDR2: WSHSY and SAAADI. The ends were cut back, 3 bases at V and 7 bases at J, with 5 bases in the middle. CDR3: CASSDGYTQYF. In DNA, the CDR3 is TGCGCCAGCAGTGATGGGTATACGCAGTATTTT.

This clonotype has ten or more counts. This sequence joins TRBV20-1 and TRBJ2-6; no firm D call. CDR3 length: 15 residues. V was pared by 3 bases and J by 4 bases, with 13 bases between. In germline, CDR1 is DFQATT, CDR2 SNEGSKA (reference sequence). The CDR3 DNA is TGCAGTGCTAGTCTCGGTGGGTCAGGGGCCAACGTCCTGACTTTC. Encoded protein: CSASLGGSGANVLTF.

This clonotype appeared a few times. A much larger clonotype is one base distant, so this may be a read error. The chain couples TRBV3-1 to TRBJ2-7; possibly TRBD2 for D (6 bases). CDR1 and CDR2 from the germline V gene are LGHDT and YNNKEL (reference sequence). The length of the CDR3 is 13 residues. The CDR3 nucleotides are TGTGCCGGCAGCCCGGGCGGGGACTACGAGCAGTACTTC. Encoded protein: CAGSPGGDYEQYF.

This clonotype has a handful of counts. This clone may be a read error of a much larger clone one base away. V gene TRBV5-4 combines with J gene TRBJ2-1; 8 nucleotides agree with TRBD1. Germline CDR1 SGHNT, CDR2 YYREEE (reference sequence). CDR3 length equals 15 residues. CDR3 loop: CTSSWGQAKSNEQFF. The CDR3 region has the DNA TGTACCAGCAGCTGGGGACAGGCCAAGTCCAATGAGCAGTTCTTC.

This clonotype was seen repeatedly, ten times or more. The chain carries TRBV3-1 and TRBJ1-5; D might be TRBD1 (6 bases). The germline V and J ends were trimmed by 1 base and 7 bases, with 11 bases remaining between them. The germline V gene encodes CDR1 LGHDT and CDR2 YNNKEL (reference sequence). The CDR3 has 14 amino acids. CDR3 bases: TGTGCCAGCAGCCAAGGGGGGGCTGGCCAGCCCCAGCATTTT. It yields the protein CASSQGGAGQPQHF.

This clonotype was seen repeatedly, ten times or more. The V call is TRBV19, the J call TRBJ1-5, with a weak D call TRBD1 (6 bases). CDR3 length equals 14 residues. The germline CDR1 and CDR2 sequences are LNHDA and SQIVND (reference sequence). The V gene lost 4 bases and the J gene lost 5 bases, with 12 bases spanning the gap. This CDR3 reads CASSKGGSYQPQHF. CDR3 bases: TGTGCCAGTAGTAAGGGGGGTAGTTATCAGCCCCAGCATTTT.

As concerns this clonotype: A junction end diverges from the germline sequence, so it may reflect a read error. The rearrangement links TRBV5-1 to TRBJ2-6; D not resolved. The CDR3 extends over 13 amino acids. Germline CDR1 is SGHRS and CDR2 is YFSETQ. The CDR3 loop reads CARSWGYQDVLTF. CDR3 sequence (DNA): TGCGCCAGAAGCTGGGGTTACCAAGACGTCCTGACTTTC.

This clonotype was recorded at least ten times. The chain carries TRBV7-3 and TRBJ1-5, with a tentative D call TRBD1 (6 bases). Germline assignment: CDR1 SGHTA and CDR2 FQGTGA. The V end was cut by 6 bases, the J end by 3 bases, with 21 bases between. There are 17 residues in the CDR3. The CDR3 sequence is CASRMTDRTGYNQPQHF. CDR3 DNA sequence: TGTGCCAGCAGGATGACCGACCGAACAGGGTACAATCAGCCCCAGCATTTT.

This clonotype was observed many times. The chain carries TRBV2 and TRBJ1-5, with D perhaps matching TRBD1 (5 bases). The CDR3 has 15 residues. V dropped 1 base and J dropped 11 bases, with 18 bases sitting between them. Germline V gene sequence: CDR1 SNHLY, CDR2 FYNNEI. CDR3 sequence reads: CASSEGGRETMAQHF. The CDR3 nucleotides are TGTGCCAGCAGTGAAGGAGGCAGGGAGACAATGGCCCAGCATTTT.

This clonotype was picked up many times. J is TRBJ1-2 and V is TRBV5-6; 7 bases match TRBD1. This CDR3 spans 15 amino acids. The ends lost 2 bases at V and 6 bases at J; junction bases unmatched: 10. In germline, CDR1 is SGHDT, CDR2 YYEEEE. CDR3 protein: CASSFSGTEVDGYTF. The DNA for the CDR3 is TGTGCCAGCAGCTTTTCCGGGACAGAGGTCGATGGCTACACCTTC.

At least ten counts were recorded for this clonotype. The rearrangement uses TRBV30 and TRBJ2-7; 8 bases map to TRBD1. CDR3 length: 14 amino acids. CDR1 and CDR2 from the germline V gene are GTSNPN and SVGIG (reference sequence). The J segment lost 5 bases and the V segment lost 2 bases, leaving 8 bases of the junction unmatched. CDR3 sequence (DNA): TGTGCCTGGAGTTATTGGGACAGGCCCGACGAGCAGTACTTC. Its protein is CAWSYWDRPDEQYF.

This clonotype came up many times. The genes are TRBV3-1 and TRBJ2-7; 7 bases agree with TRBD1. The length of the CDR3 is 15 residues. Germline CDR1 reads LGHDT; CDR2 reads YNNKEL (reference sequence). V lost 6 bases to trimming and J lost 0 bases; unmatched junction nucleotides: 8. The CDR3 loop reads CASSPGQDHSYEQYF. In DNA, the CDR3 is TGTGCCAGCAGTCCAGGACAGGACCACTCCTACGAGCAGTACTTC.

The V gene is TRBV13, the J gene TRBJ2-7; TRBD1 matches at 12 bases. This CDR3 is 15 amino acids long. In germline, CDR1 is PRHDT, CDR2 FYEKMQ (reference sequence). Unmatched junction bases numbered 6, after V lost 5 bases and J lost 4 bases. The CDR3 is CASSVPGQGAYEQYF. The CDR3, as DNA: TGTGCCAGCAGCGTTCCGGGACAGGGGGCATACGAGCAGTACTTC.